These T cell receptor beta chains were read from a single sample in a study of shared clonotypes between healthy human individuals. TCRdb keeps only in-frame clones here, not all; method: immunoSEQ multiplex PCR. Of about 2,500,000 clones listed, just over 90% are singletons. The sample comprised naive CD4+ T cells sorted from blood. The receptors derive from a man aged 18 to 29 in good health. The CDR3 runs from the conserved cysteine through the conserved F or W. Fields, in order: V gene, J gene, clone size, D gene, CDR3 DNA, CDR3 protein. The D gene is left open where the match is weak. Clone size is shown for a subset of rows, as once, few, many or a class of expanded clone.

v_call: TRBV6-5
j_call: TRBJ1-2
clone_size: -
d_call: -
cdr3_nt: TGTGCCAGCAGTTACTCTAGGGGCAGCAGCTATGGCTACACCTTC
cdr3_aa: CASSYSRGSSYGYTF

v_call: TRBV28
j_call: TRBJ1-1
clone_size: -
d_call: -
cdr3_nt: TGTGCCAGCTGGCCCGCAGCAACGGGGGGCAACACTGAAGCTTTCTTT
cdr3_aa: CASWPAATGGNTEAFF

v_call: TRBV19
j_call: TRBJ2-7
clone_size: -
d_call: TRBD1
cdr3_nt: TGTGCCAGTAGTATTGGGGGCAGGGGGAATTACGAGCAGTACTTC
cdr3_aa: CASSIGGRGNYEQYF

v_call: TRBV5-4
j_call: TRBJ2-4
clone_size: -
d_call: -
cdr3_nt: TGTGCCAGCAGCTTGTTTGCAGGGGCTGGAAACATTCAGTACTTC
cdr3_aa: CASSLFAGAGNIQYF

v_call: TRBV7-9
j_call: TRBJ2-7
clone_size: -
d_call: TRBD1
cdr3_nt: TGTGCCAGCAGCTGGGGACAGGGGAACATCTACGAGCAGTACTTC
cdr3_aa: CASSWGQGNIYEQYF

v_call: TRBV5-5
j_call: TRBJ1-4
clone_size: -
d_call: TRBD1
cdr3_nt: TGTGCCAGCAGCTTCAGGCAGGGGGCGTCTACTGAAAAACTGTTTTTT
cdr3_aa: CASSFRQGASTEKLFF

v_call: TRBV9
j_call: TRBJ2-2
clone_size: -
d_call: -
cdr3_nt: TGTGCCAGCAGCGCCCGGGGGGACACCTACACCGGGGAGCTGTTTTTT
cdr3_aa: CASSARGDTYTGELFF

v_call: TRBV7-2
j_call: TRBJ2-1
clone_size: -
d_call: -
cdr3_nt: TGTGCCAGCAGCTTAGGGTCAGACAATGAGCAGTTCTTC
cdr3_aa: CASSLGSDNEQFF

v_call: TRBV5-1
j_call: TRBJ2-1
clone_size: -
d_call: -
cdr3_nt: TGCGCCAGCAGCTTGGTGGCGGGGCACTACAATGAGCAGTTCTTC
cdr3_aa: CASSLVAGHYNEQFF

v_call: TRBV2
j_call: TRBJ1-5
clone_size: few
d_call: TRBD1
cdr3_nt: TGTGCCAGCTCCTCGGGCAGGGGGATTAGTCAGCCCCAGCATTTT
cdr3_aa: CASSSGRGISQPQHF

v_call: TRBV19
j_call: TRBJ2-1
clone_size: -
d_call: -
cdr3_nt: TGTGCCAGTAGTTCTTCCGGGACTCTCACATATGAGCAGTTCTTC
cdr3_aa: CASSSSGTLTYEQFF

v_call: TRBV28
j_call: TRBJ2-7
clone_size: -
d_call: TRBD1
cdr3_nt: TGTGCCAGCAGGGAACAGGGACAGGGGTCCTACGAGCAGTACTTC
cdr3_aa: CASREQGQGSYEQYF

v_call: TRBV5-1
j_call: TRBJ1-3
clone_size: -
d_call: -
cdr3_nt: TGCGCCAGCAGCTTGATCCCACAGGGACGGGGAGGAAACACCATATATTTT
cdr3_aa: CASSLIPQGRGGNTIYF

v_call: TRBV6-6
j_call: TRBJ2-1
clone_size: -
d_call: -
cdr3_nt: TGTGCCAGCAGAGCCGCCTTAACCTACAATGAGCAGTTCTTC
cdr3_aa: CASRAALTYNEQFF

v_call: TRBV2
j_call: TRBJ1-1
clone_size: -
d_call: -
cdr3_nt: TGTGCCAGCAGTGACCGGACGGGGGGCGGAACTGAAGCTTTCTTT
cdr3_aa: CASSDRTGGGTEAFF

v_call: TRBV7-2
j_call: TRBJ2-7
clone_size: -
d_call: -
cdr3_nt: TGTGCCAGCAGCTTAGGGGGGAGTTGGTACGAGCAGTACTTC
cdr3_aa: CASSLGGSWYEQYF

v_call: TRBV4-2
j_call: TRBJ2-2
clone_size: -
d_call: TRBD1
cdr3_nt: TGTGCCAGCAGCCAATGGGGACAGGGTTCCGGGGAGCTGTTTTTT
cdr3_aa: CASSQWGQGSGELFF

v_call: TRBV7-2
j_call: TRBJ2-2
clone_size: -
d_call: -
cdr3_nt: TGTGCCAGCAGCTTAGGGGACCTCCGCACCGGGGAGCTGTTTTTT
cdr3_aa: CASSLGDLRTGELFF

v_call: TRBV19
j_call: TRBJ1-6
clone_size: -
d_call: -
cdr3_nt: TGTGCCAGTAGTATGAGTCAGGGGAATTCACCCCTCCACTTT
cdr3_aa: CASSMSQGNSPLHF

v_call: TRBV10-3
j_call: TRBJ2-7
clone_size: -
d_call: TRBD1
cdr3_nt: TGTGCCATCAGGGGACAGGCTCCCTACGAGCAGTACTTC
cdr3_aa: CAIRGQAPYEQYF

v_call: TRBV11-2
j_call: TRBJ2-7
clone_size: -
d_call: -
cdr3_nt: TGTGCCAGCAGCTTAGAGGGGGCCTTAGGCTACGAGCAGTACTTC
cdr3_aa: CASSLEGALGYEQYF

v_call: TRBV19
j_call: TRBJ2-3
clone_size: -
d_call: TRBD1
cdr3_nt: TGTGCCAGTAGTATGAGTCGGGACAGTTACACAGATACGCAGTATTTT
cdr3_aa: CASSMSRDSYTDTQYF

v_call: TRBV5-6
j_call: TRBJ1-1
clone_size: -
d_call: TRBD1
cdr3_nt: TGTGCCAGCAGGAAACAGGGGACTGAAGCTTTCTTT
cdr3_aa: CASRKQGTEAFF

v_call: TRBV15
j_call: TRBJ1-4
clone_size: -
d_call: -
cdr3_nt: TGTGCCACCAGCAGCCCGTCCGGGGGGAATTATAATGAAAAACTGTTTTTT
cdr3_aa: CATSSPSGGNYNEKLFF

v_call: TRBV19
j_call: TRBJ2-7
clone_size: -
d_call: -
cdr3_nt: TGTGCCAGTAGAACCAGGGATACCTACGAGCAGTACTTC
cdr3_aa: CASRTRDTYEQYF

v_call: TRBV10-1
j_call: TRBJ1-1
clone_size: -
d_call: TRBD1
cdr3_nt: TGCGCCAGCAGTGACCCGGGAAGGGGGCAGGATGAAGCTTTCTTT
cdr3_aa: CASSDPGRGQDEAFF

v_call: TRBV30
j_call: TRBJ1-4
clone_size: -
d_call: -
cdr3_nt: TGTGCCTGGAGTGCCTTCCAGGGTGTTACACTGTTTTTT
cdr3_aa: CAWSAFQGVTLFF